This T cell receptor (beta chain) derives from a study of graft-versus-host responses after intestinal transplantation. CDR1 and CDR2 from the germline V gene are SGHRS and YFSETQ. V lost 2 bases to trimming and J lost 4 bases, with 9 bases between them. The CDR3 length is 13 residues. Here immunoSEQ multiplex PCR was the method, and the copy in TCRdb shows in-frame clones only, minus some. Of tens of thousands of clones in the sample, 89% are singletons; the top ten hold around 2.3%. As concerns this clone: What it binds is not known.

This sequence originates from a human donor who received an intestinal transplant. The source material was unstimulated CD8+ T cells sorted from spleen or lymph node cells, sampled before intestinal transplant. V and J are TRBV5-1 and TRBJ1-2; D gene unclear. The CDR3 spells CASSFRGSYGYTF. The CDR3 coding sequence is TGCGCCAGCAGCTTTCGAGGCTCCTATGGCTACACCTTC.